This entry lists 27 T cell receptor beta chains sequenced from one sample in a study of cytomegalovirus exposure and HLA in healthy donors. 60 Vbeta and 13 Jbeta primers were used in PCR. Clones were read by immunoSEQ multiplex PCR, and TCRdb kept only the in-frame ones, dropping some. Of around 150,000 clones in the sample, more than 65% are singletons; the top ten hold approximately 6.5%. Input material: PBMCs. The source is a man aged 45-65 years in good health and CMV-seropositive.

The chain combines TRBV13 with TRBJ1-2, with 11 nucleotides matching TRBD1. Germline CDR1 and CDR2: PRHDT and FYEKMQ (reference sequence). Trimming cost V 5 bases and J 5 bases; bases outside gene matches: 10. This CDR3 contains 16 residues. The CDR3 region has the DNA TGTGCCAGCAGCCCAGCCGGGACAGGGGGTTATTATGGCTACACCTTC. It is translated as CASSPAGTGGYYGYTF.

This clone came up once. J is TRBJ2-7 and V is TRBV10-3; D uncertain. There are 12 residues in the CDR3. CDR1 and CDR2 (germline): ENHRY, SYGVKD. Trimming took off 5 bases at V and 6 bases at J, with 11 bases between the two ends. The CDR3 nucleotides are TGTGCCATCAGTTCCCTTCCCCCCGAGCAGTACTTC. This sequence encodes CAISSLPPEQYF.

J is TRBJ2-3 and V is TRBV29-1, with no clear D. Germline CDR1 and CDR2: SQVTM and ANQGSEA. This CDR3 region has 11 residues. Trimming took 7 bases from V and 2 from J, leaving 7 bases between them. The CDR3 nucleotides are TGCAGCGCCCGTGTCACAGATACGCAGTATTTT. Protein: CSARVTDTQYF.

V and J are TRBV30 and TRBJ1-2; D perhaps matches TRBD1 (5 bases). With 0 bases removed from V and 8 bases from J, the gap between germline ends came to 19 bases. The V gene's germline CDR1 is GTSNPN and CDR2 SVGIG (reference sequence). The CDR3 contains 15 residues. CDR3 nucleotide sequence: TGTGCCTGGAGTGTTAGACGGTTGGACACTCGGGGCTACACCTTC. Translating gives CAWSVRRLDTRGYTF.

CDR3 region: CASGPTGFGNTIYF. In DNA, the CDR3 is TGTGCCAGCGGACCCACAGGGTTTGGAAACACCATATATTTT. V gene TRBV9 combines with J gene TRBJ1-3; D perhaps matches TRBD1 (6 bases). The CDR3 contains 14 residues. Trimming stripped 7 bases from V and 3 bases from J, with 14 bases between. The germline CDR1 and CDR2 sequences are SGDLS and YYNGEE.

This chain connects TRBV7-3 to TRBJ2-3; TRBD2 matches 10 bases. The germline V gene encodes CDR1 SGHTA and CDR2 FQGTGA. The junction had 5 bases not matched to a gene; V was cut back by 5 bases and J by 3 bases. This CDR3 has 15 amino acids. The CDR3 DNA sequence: TGTGCCAGCAGCCCACTAGCGGGGTCAACAGATACGCAGTATTTT. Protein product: CASSPLAGSTDTQYF. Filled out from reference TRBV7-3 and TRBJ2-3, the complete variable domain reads GAGVSQTPSNKVTEKGKYVELRCDPISGHTALYWYRQSLGQGPEFLIYFQGTGAADDSGLPNDRFFAVRPEGSVSTLKIQRTERGDSAVYLCASSPLAGSTDTQYFGPGTRLTVL.

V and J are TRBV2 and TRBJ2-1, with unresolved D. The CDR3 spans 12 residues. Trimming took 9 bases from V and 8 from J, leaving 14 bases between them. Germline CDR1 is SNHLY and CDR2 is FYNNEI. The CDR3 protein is CARVEHNHEQFF. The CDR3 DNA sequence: TGTGCCAGAGTGGAGCATAACCATGAGCAGTTCTTC.

The CDR3: CASSELTPSTDTQYF. The CDR3 coding sequence is TGTGCCAGCAGTGAATTGACACCTAGCACAGATACGCAGTATTTT. J is TRBJ2-3 and V is TRBV6-1, with D uncertain. CDR1 and CDR2 from the germline V gene are MNHNS and SASEGT. Trimming took off 2 bases at V and 0 bases at J, with 9 bases between the two ends. The CDR3 spans 15 residues.

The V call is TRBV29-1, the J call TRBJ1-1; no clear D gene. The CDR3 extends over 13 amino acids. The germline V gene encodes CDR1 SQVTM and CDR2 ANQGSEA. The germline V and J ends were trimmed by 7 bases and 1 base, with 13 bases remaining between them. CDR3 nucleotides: TGCAGCGCTAGCCAAGACTGGAACACTGAAGCTTTCTTT. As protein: CSASQDWNTEAFF.

The CDR3 loop is CASSDVAGGSYEQYF. The CDR3 nucleotides read TGTGCCAGTAGTGACGTAGCGGGGGGAAGCTACGAGCAGTACTTC. The gene calls are TRBV19 and TRBJ2-7, with 10 nucleotides matching TRBD2. CDR1 is LNHDA, CDR2 SQIVND, per germline (reference sequence). CDR3 length: 15 amino acids. After removal of 5 bases from V and 3 bases from J, the junction contained 7 bases not matched to a gene.

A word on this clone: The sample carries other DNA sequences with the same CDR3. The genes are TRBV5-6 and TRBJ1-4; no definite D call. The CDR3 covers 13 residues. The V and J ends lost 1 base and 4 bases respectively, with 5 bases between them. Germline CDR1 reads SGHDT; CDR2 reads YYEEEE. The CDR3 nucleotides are TGTGCCAGCAGCTTGAGAGTTAATGAAAAACTGTTTTTT. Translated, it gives CASSLRVNEKLFF.

CDR3: CATSGFGTSGRTVDTDTQYF. In DNA, the CDR3 is TGTGCCACCAGCGGATTCGGGACTAGCGGGAGGACCGTAGACACAGATACGCAGTATTTT. The gene calls are TRBV15 and TRBJ2-3; TRBD2 agrees at 15 bases. The CDR3 length is 20 residues. The ends lost 5 bases at V and 2 bases at J; junction bases unmatched: 14. Germline CDR1 LNHNV, CDR2 YYDKDF (reference sequence).

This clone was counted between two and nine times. CDR3 sequence: CASRRADTSNQPQHF. The CDR3 region has the DNA TGTGCCAGCAGGCGCGCGGACACTAGCAATCAGCCCCAGCATTTT. The chain uses TRBV2 and TRBJ1-5; D may be TRBD1 (5 bases). The CDR3 spans 15 residues. The V and J ends lost 6 bases and 0 bases respectively, with 12 bases between them. CDR1 and CDR2 (germline): SNHLY, FYNNEI.

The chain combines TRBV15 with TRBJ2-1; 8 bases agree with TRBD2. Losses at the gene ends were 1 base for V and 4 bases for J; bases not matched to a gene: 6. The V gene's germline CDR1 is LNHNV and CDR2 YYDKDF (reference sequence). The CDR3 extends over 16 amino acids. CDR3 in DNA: TGTGCCACCAGCAGAGCCACGGGGGGGCTATACAATGAGCAGTTCTTC. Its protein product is CATSRATGGLYNEQFF.

The CDR3 nucleotides are TGTGCCTGGAGTGCTGACTGGGAGAGGTCCTATAATTCACCCCTCCACTTT. Translation: CAWSADWERSYNSPLHF. The genes are TRBV30 and TRBJ1-6; D remains ambiguous. Trimming removed 1 base from V and 1 base from J, with 14 bases in between. This CDR3 is built from 17 residues. Germline V CDR1 and CDR2: GTSNPN, SVGIG (reference sequence).

CDR3 in DNA: TGTGCCAGCAGTGAGGCACAGGGCTATGGCTACACCTTC. Amino acids: CASSEAQGYGYTF. The chain recombines TRBV2 with TRBJ1-2, with D possibly TRBD1 on 6 matching bases. This CDR3 spans 13 amino acids. Per the germline V gene, CDR1 is SNHLY and CDR2 is FYNNEI. V lost 3 bases to trimming and J lost 4 bases, with 9 bases between them.

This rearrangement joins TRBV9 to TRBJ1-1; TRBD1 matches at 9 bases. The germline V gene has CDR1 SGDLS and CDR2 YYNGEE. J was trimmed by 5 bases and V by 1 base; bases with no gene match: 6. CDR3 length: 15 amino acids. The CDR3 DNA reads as TGTGCCAGCAGCGTATCAACAGGGGGCGGGACTGAAGCTTTCTTT. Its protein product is CASSVSTGGGTEAFF.

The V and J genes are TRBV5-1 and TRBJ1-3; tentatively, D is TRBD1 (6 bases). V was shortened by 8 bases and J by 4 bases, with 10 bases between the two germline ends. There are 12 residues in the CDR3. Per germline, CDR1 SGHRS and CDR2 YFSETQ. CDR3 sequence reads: CASQGSGNTIYF. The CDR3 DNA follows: TGCGCCAGTCAGGGGTCCGGAAACACCATATATTTT.

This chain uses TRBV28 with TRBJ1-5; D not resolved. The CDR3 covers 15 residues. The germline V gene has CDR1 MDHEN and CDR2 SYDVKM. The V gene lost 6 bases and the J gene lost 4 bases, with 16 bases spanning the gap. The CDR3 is CASRSLVERNQPQHF. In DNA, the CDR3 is TGTGCCAGCAGGAGCCTGGTCGAGAGGAATCAGCCCCAGCATTTT.

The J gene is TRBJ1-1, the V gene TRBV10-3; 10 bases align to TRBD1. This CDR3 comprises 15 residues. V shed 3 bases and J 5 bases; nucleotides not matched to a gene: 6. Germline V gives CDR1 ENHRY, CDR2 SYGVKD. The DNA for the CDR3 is TGTGCCATCAGTGAACCGGGACAGGGGAGTACTGAAGCTTTCTTT. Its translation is CAISEPGQGSTEAFF.

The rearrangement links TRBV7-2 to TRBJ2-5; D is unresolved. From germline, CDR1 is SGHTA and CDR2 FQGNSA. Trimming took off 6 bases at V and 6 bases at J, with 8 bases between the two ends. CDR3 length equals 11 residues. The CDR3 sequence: CASRAPKTQYF. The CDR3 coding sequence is TGTGCCAGCAGGGCCCCCAAGACCCAGTACTTC.

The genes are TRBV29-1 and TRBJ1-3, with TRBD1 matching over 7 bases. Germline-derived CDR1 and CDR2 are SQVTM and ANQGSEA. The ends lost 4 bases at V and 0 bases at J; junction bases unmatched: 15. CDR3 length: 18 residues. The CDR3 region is CSVVQRGQKGGSGNTIYF. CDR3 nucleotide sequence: TGCAGCGTTGTTCAGAGGGGGCAAAAGGGTGGCTCTGGAAACACCATATATTTT.

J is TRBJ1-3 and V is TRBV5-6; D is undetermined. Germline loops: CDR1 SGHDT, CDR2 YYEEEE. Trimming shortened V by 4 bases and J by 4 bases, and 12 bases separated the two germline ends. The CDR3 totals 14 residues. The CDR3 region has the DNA TGTGCCAGCAGCAAAAGGTCAGGAGGAAACACCATATATTTT. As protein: CASSKRSGGNTIYF.

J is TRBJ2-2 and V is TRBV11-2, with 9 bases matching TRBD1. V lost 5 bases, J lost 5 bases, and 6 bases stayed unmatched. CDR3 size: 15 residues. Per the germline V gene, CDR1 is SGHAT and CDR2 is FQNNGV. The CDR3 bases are TGTGCCAGCAGCCTAGCCGACAGGGGGACCGGGGAGCTGTTTTTT. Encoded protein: CASSLADRGTGELFF. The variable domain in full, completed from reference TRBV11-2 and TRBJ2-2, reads EAGVAQSPRYKIIEKRQSVAFWCNPISGHATLYWYQQILGQGPKLLIQFQNNGVVDDSQLPKDRFSAERLKGVDSTLKIQPAKLEDSAVYLCASSLADRGTGELFFGEGSRLTVL.

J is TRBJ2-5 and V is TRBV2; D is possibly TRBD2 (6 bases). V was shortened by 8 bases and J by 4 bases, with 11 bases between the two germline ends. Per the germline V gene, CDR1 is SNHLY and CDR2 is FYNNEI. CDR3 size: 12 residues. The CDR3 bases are TGTGCCAGCGAGGGCGGGGCAGAGACCCAGTACTTC. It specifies CASEGGAETQYF.

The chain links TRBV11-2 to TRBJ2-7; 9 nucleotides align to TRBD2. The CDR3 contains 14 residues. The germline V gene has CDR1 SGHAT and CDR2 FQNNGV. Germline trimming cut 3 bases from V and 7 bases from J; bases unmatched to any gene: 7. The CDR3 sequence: CASSLVAGAGEQYV. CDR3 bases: TGTGCCAGCAGCTTGGTAGCGGGAGCAGGGGAGCAGTACGTC.

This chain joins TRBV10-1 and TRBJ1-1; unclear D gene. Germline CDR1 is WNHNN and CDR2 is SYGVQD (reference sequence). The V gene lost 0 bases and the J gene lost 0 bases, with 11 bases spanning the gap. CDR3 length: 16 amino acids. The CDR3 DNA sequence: TGCGCCAGCAGTGAGTCGAGGTCCAGACTGAACACTGAAGCTTTCTTT. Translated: CASSESRSRLNTEAFF.